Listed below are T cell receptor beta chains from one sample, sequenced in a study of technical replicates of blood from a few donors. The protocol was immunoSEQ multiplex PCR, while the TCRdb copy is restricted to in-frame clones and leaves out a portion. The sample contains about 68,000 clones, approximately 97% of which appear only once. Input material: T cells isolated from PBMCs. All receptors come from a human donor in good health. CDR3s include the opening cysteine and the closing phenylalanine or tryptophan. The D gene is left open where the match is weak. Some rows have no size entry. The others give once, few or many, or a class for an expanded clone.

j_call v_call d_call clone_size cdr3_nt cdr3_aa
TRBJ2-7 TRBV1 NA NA TGCACCAGCAGCCAAGAAGGACAGGGGTCTGGATACGAGCAGTACTTC CTSSQEGQGSGYEQYF
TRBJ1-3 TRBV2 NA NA TGTGCCAGCGCCTTCGGGGGGCCGAGGGCTGGAAACACCATATATTTT CASAFGGPRAGNTIYF
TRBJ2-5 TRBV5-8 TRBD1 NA TGTGCCAGCATATTCGACAGGGGGGAGACCCAGTACTTC CASIFDRGETQYF
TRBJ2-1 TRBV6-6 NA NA TGTGCCAGCAGTTACAATTTCCTCTACAATGAGCAGTTCTTC CASSYNFLYNEQFF
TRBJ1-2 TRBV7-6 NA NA TGTGCCAGCAGCTTAGATTACCGAGGGAGTGGCTACACCTTC CASSLDYRGSGYTF
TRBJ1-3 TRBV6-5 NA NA TGTGCCAGCCAGAATAATCTCGGGTCTGGAAACACCATATATTTT CASQNNLGSGNTIYF
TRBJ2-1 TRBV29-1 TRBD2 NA TGCAGCGTGACTAGCGCCTACAATGAGCAGTTCTTC CSVTSAYNEQFF
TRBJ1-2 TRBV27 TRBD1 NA TGTGCCAGCAGTTTAACCGGGACAGGGGACCCCGACTATGGCTACACCTTC CASSLTGTGDPDYGYTF
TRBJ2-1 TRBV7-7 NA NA TGTGCTAGCAGCCGGGGGGCCTTCGCCAATGAGCAGTTCTTC CASSRGAFANEQFF
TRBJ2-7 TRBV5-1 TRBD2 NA TGCGCCAGCAGTGTTACTAGCGGGTCCTACGAGCAGTACTTC CASSVTSGSYEQYF
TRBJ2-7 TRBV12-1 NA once TGTGCCAGCAGCGCGGATGAGCAGTACTTC CASSADEQYF
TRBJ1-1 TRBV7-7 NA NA TGTGCTAGCAGCTTGGGCCAGGGCACTGAAGCTTTCTTT CASSLGQGTEAFF
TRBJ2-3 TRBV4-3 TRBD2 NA TGCGCCAGCAGCCAAGATATAACTAGCGGGATGGATACGCAGTATTTT CASSQDITSGMDTQYF
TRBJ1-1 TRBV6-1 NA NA TGTGCCAGCAGTGATAGAGGGGGCACTGAAGCTTTCTTT CASSDRGGTEAFF
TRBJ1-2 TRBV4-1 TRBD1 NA TGCGCCAGCAGCCACAGGGACAGGGACGGTGGCTACACCTTC CASSHRDRDGGYTF
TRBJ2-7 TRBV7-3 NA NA TGTGCCAGCAGCTTAACTCCTTTCTACGAGCAGTACTTC CASSLTPFYEQYF
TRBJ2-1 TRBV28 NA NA TGTGCCAGCAGTTTATGGGCTAGTAATGAGCAGTTCTTC CASSLWASNEQFF
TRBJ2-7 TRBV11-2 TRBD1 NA TGTGCCAGCAGCCATATACCCCAGGGGGCCTACGAGCAGTACTTC CASSHIPQGAYEQYF
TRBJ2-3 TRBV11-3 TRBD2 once TGTGCCAGCAGCACCACTCGGGGGGGCCTCACAGATACGCAGTATTTT CASSTTRGGLTDTQYF
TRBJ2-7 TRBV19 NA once TGTGCCAGTAGTATAGAAGACAGGCCAGGTTACGAGCAGTACTTC CASSIEDRPGYEQYF
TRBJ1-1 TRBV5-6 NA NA TGTGCCAGCAGCTTGCTCCCGAACACTGAAGCTTTCTTT CASSLLPNTEAFF
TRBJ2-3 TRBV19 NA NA TGTGCCAGTACAACGGACTGGTTCACAGATACGCAGTATTTT CASTTDWFTDTQYF
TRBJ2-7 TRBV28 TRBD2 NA TGTGCCAGCAGCCCCAACCGGGGGGTCACTTCACCTACGGAGCAGTACTTC CASSPNRGVTSPTEQYF
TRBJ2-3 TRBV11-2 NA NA TGTGCCAGCAGCTTCCGGGGTACCCCCACAGATACGCAGTATTTT CASSFRGTPTDTQYF
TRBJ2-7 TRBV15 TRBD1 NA TGTGCCACCAGCAGCCTCAGGGGGAACTCCTACGAGCAGTACTTC CATSSLRGNSYEQYF
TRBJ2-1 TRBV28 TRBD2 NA TGTGCCAGCAGTTTATTGCGGGAGGGAGGCGATGAGCAGTTCTTC CASSLLREGGDEQFF
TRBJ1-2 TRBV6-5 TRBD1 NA TGTGCCAGCAGTTACCCCGGGACAGGGGAATATGGCTACACCTTC CASSYPGTGEYGYTF
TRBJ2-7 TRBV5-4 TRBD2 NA TGTGCCAGCAGCTTGTCCGGCGGGAGTTACGAGCAGTACTTC CASSLSGGSYEQYF
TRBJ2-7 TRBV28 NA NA TGTGCCAGCAGGGAAACAGAGATTTACGAGCAGTACTTC CASRETEIYEQYF
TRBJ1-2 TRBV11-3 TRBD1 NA TGTGCCAGCAGCTCAGGACAGGGGGCTTACCCCCACTATGGCTACACCTTC CASSSGQGAYPHYGYTF
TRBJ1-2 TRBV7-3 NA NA TGTGCCAGCAGCTATCCACAGGGATTCGGCTACACCTTC CASSYPQGFGYTF
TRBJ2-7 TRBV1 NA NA TGCACCAGCAGCCAAGAGTTCGGGACTAGCGGGACCCCGGGCGAGCAGTACTTC CTSSQEFGTSGTPGEQYF
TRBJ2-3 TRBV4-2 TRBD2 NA TGTGCCAGCAGCCCGCTAGCGGGAGGCCCAGATACGCAGTATTTT CASSPLAGGPDTQYF
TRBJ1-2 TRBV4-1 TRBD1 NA TGCGCCAGCAGCTTGAATACGGGACAGTCCTTCAGAGGGGGCTACACCTTC CASSLNTGQSFRGGYTF
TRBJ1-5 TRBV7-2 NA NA TGTGCCAGCAGTTCATTGACCGGGAACGGTCAGCCCCAGCATTTT CASSSLTGNGQPQHF
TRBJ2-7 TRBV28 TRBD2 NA TGTGCCAGCAGTTCGCGACTAGCGGGAGGAATTTACGAGCAGTACTTC CASSSRLAGGIYEQYF
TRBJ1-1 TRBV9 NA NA TGTGCCAGCAGCGTGGCGGGGGACACTGAAGCTTTCTTT CASSVAGDTEAFF
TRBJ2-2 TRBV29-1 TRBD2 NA TGCAGCGTTGATCTTCCAGCGGGAGGATCCGGGGAGCTGTTTTTT CSVDLPAGGSGELFF
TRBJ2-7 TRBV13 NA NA TGTGCCAGCAGCTCCCTTATCACGGACACCTACGAGCAGTACTTC CASSSLITDTYEQYF
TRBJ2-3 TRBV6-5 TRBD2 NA TGTGCCAGCAGTTGGGGACTAGCGGCCAACACAGATACGCAGTATTTT CASSWGLAANTDTQYF
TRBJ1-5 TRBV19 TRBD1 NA TGTGCCACCAGTTTCCGGACAGGTTATGATCAGCCCCAGCATTTT CATSFRTGYDQPQHF
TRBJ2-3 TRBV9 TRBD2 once TGTGCCAGCAGCCCCCCTAGCGGGAGTTATACGCAGTATTTT CASSPPSGSYTQYF
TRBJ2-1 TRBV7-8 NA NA TGTGCCAGCAGCTTGACTAGCTACAATGAGCAGTTCTTC CASSLTSYNEQFF
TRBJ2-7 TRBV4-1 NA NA TGCGCCAGCAGCCAAGATCAGGGAACCTACGAGCAGTACTTC CASSQDQGTYEQYF
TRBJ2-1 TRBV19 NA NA TGTGCCAGTAGTATAGTCGGGGAGTATTATAACAATGAGCAGTTCTTC CASSIVGEYYNNEQFF
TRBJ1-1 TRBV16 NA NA TGTGCCAGCAGCCAATTAACAGGGTGGAACACTGAAGCTTTCTTT CASSQLTGWNTEAFF
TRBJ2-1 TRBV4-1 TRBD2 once TGCGCCAGCAGCCAAGAAGGAGAGTTGGGACTAGCGGGAGGGCCAGTAAGTAATGAGCAGTTCTTC CASSQEGELGLAGGPVSNEQFF
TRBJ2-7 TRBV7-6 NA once TGTGCCAGCAGCGAGACAGTAGCCAACCACGAGCAGTACTTC CASSETVANHEQYF
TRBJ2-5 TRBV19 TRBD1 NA TGTGCCAGTAGTTCAAGGACAGGGGAAGAGACCCAGTACTTC CASSSRTGEETQYF
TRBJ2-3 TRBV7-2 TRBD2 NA TGTGCCAGCAGCTTTCTAGCGGGAGGTCCAGATACGCAGTATTTT CASSFLAGGPDTQYF
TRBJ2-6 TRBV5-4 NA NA TGTGCCAGCAGGACTGCCGTGGATTCTGGGGCCAACGTCCTGACTTTC CASRTAVDSGANVLTF
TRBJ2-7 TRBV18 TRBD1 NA TGTGCCAGCTCACCACCGGACAGGGTCTCCTACGAGCAGTACTTC CASSPPDRVSYEQYF
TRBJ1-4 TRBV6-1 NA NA TGTGCCAGCAGTGAACAGGGATTTAATGAAAAACTGTTTTTT CASSEQGFNEKLFF